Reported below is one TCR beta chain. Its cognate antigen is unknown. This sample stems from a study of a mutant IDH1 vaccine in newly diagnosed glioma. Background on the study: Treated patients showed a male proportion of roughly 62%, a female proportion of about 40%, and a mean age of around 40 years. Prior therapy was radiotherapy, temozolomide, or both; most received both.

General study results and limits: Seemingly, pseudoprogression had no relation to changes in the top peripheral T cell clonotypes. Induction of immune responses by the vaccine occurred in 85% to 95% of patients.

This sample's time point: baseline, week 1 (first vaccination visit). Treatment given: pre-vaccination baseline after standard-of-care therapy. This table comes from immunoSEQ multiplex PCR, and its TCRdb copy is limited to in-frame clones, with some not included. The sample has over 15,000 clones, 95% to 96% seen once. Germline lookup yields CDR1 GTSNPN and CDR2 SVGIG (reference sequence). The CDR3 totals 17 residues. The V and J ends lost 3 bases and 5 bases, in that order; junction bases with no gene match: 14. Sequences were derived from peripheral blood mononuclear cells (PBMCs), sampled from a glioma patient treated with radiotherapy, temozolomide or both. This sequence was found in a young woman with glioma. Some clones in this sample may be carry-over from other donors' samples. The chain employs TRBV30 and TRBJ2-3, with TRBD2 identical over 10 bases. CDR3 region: CAWRPSVLAGIGDTQYF. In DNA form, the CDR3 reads TGTGCCTGGAGACCGTCGGTACTAGCGGGGATTGGAGATACGCAGTATTTT.